This is a list of T cell receptor beta chains from one sample in a study of blood T cell repertoires in COVID-19. The repertoire was sequenced with immunoSEQ multiplex PCR; TCRdb's copy has only in-frame clones and lacks some. The table lists roughly 300,000 clones, 85% to 90% of them singletons, with over 3.5% in the top ten. Sequenced: PBMCs or T cells enriched from blood (not recorded which). These receptors originate from a man aged 25-45 years who had recovered from COVID-19. Both conserved end residues are part of each CDR3. Fields, in order: D gene, J gene, V gene, clone size, CDR3 protein, CDR3 DNA. D genes are given only for firm matches. Clone size is stated in some rows and not others, as once, few, many or a class when expanded.

D: TRBD2
J: TRBJ2-5
V: TRBV6-2/TRBV6-3
size: -
CDR3: CASSAGLAGTETQYF
DNA: TGTGCCAGCAGTGCGGGACTAGCGGGGACGGAGACCCAGTACTTC

D: -
J: TRBJ1-3
V: TRBV28
size: -
CDR3: CASSLITGRHLGNTIYF
DNA: TGTGCCAGCAGTCTGATAACAGGGCGGCATTTAGGAAACACCATATATTTT

D: -
J: TRBJ1-4
V: TRBV19
size: few
CDR3: CASSSTGREKLFF
DNA: TGTGCCAGTAGTTCAACAGGGCGTGAAAAACTGTTTTTT

D: TRBD2
J: TRBJ2-1
V: TRBV10-3
size: -
CDR3: CAIRGTSGRVNEQFF
DNA: TGTGCCATCAGAGGGACTAGCGGGAGGGTAAATGAGCAGTTCTTC

D: TRBD2
J: TRBJ2-7
V: TRBV5-4
size: -
CDR3: CASSLPGLGTYEQYF
DNA: TGTGCCAGCAGCCTACCGGGACTAGGAACCTACGAGCAGTACTTC

D: -
J: TRBJ1-2
V: TRBV15
size: few
CDR3: CATSPHRPGWDGYTF
DNA: TGTGCCACCAGCCCCCACAGGCCAGGGTGGGATGGCTACACCTTC

D: -
J: TRBJ2-2
V: TRBV5-1
size: -
CDR3: CASSLDHDSGELFF
DNA: TGCGCCAGCAGCCTAGACCATGATTCCGGGGAGCTGTTTTTT

D: -
J: TRBJ1-4
V: TRBV30
size: -
CDR3: CAWEQADEKLFF
DNA: TGTGCCTGGGAACAGGCGGATGAAAAACTGTTTTTT

D: TRBD2
J: TRBJ2-1
V: TRBV27
size: -
CDR3: CASSFWTSGGLNEQFF
DNA: TGTGCCAGCAGTTTCTGGACTAGCGGGGGGCTGAATGAGCAGTTCTTC

D: TRBD1
J: TRBJ1-1
V: TRBV11-2
size: once
CDR3: CASSQRLGQGATEAFF
DNA: TGTGCCAGCAGCCAGAGACTTGGGCAGGGGGCCACTGAAGCTTTCTTT

D: -
J: TRBJ1-2
V: TRBV28
size: -
CDR3: CASSRGGAAYGYTF
DNA: TGTGCCAGCAGTCGGGGCGGGGCGGCCTATGGCTACACCTTC

D: -
J: TRBJ1-4
V: TRBV20-1
size: -
CDR3: CSASTGWGEKLFF
DNA: TGCAGTGCTAGTACAGGATGGGGTGAAAAACTGTTTTTT

D: -
J: TRBJ2-2
V: TRBV19
size: -
CDR3: CASSPGWGDTGELFF
DNA: TGTGCCAGTTCCCCGGGTTGGGGGGACACCGGGGAGCTGTTTTTT

D: TRBD1
J: TRBJ2-7
V: TRBV5-1
size: once
CDR3: CASSLEGTGSSYEQYF
DNA: TGCGCCAGCAGCTTGGAGGGGACAGGGAGCTCCTACGAGCAGTACTTC

D: TRBD1
J: TRBJ1-2
V: TRBV2
size: few
CDR3: CASSEDRGPYGYTF
DNA: TGTGCCAGCAGTGAAGACAGGGGCCCCTATGGCTACACCTTC

D: TRBD1
J: TRBJ2-2
V: TRBV5-4
size: -
CDR3: CASSTGTVRTTGELFF
DNA: TGTGCCAGCAGCACCGGGACAGTGAGGACCACCGGGGAGCTGTTTTTT